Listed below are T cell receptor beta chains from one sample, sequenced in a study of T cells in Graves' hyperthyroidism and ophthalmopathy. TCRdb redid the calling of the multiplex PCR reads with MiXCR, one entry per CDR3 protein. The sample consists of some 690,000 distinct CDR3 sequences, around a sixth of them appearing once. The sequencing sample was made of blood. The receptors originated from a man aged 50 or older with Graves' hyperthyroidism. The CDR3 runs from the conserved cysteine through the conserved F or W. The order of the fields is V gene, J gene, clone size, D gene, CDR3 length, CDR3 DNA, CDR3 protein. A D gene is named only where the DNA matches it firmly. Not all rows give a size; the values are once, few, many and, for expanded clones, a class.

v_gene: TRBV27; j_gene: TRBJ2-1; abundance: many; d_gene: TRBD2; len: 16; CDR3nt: TGTGCCAGCAGTTTATCGCTAGCGGGGAGGTACAATGAGCAGTTCTTC; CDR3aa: CASSLSLAGRYNEQFF
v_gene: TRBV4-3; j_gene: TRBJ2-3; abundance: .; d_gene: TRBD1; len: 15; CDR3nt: TGCGCCAGCAGCAAAGACAGGGGGCGCGGGGATACGCAGTATTTT; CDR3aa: CASSKDRGRGDTQYF
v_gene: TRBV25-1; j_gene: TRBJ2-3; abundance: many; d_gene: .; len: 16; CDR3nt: TGTGCCAGCAGTGAATTTTGGCGGGGCCGGGATGATACGCAGTATTTT; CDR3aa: CASSEFWRGRDDTQYF
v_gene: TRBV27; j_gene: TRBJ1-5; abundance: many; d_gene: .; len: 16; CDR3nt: TGTGCCAGCAGTTCCTTTGACAGGTCTAACAATCAGCCCCAGCATTTT; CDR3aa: CASSSFDRSNNQPQHF
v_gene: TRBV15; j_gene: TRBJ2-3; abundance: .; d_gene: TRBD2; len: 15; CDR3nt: TGTGCCACCAGCAGAGCGACTAGCGGGAGTAGTACGCAGTATTTT; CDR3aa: CATSRATSGSSTQYF
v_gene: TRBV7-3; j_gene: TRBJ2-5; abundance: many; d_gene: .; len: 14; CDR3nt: TGTGCCAGCAGCTTGGGGGGAGGCCAAGAGACCCAGTACTTC; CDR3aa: CASSLGGGQETQYF
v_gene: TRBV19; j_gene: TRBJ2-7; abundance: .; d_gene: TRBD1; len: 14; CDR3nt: TGTGCCAGTAGTCTTGGACAGGAGGCCCACGAGCAGTACTTC; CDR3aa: CASSLGQEAHEQYF
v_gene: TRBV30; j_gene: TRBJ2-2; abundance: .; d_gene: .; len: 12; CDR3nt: TGTGCCTGGAGACTAGGGACCGGGGAGCTGTTTTTT; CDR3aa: CAWRLGTGELFF
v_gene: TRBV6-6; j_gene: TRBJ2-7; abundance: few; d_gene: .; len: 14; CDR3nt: TGTGCCAGCAGTTACTCAGGGTATTGGTACGAGCAGTACTTC; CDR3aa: CASSYSGYWYEQYF
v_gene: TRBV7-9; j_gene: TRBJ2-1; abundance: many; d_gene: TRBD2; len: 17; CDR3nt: TGTGCCAGCAGCCGACTGACTAGCGGGACCCCCCACAATGAGCAGTTCTTC; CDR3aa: CASSRLTSGTPHNEQFF
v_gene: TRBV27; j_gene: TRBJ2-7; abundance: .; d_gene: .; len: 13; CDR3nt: TGTGCCAGCAGTTTATTTGGTGGGGGCGAGCAGTACTTC; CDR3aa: CASSLFGGGEQYF
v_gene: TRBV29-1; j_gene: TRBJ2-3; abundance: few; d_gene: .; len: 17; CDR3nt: TGCAGCGTTGAACTAAACCCCTCAGAGGATCCCACAGATACGCAGTATTTT; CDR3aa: CSVELNPSEDPTDTQYF
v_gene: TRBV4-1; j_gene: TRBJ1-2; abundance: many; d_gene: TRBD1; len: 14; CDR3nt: TGCGCCAGCAGCCAATCCGGGACAGACTATGGCTACACCTTC; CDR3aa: CASSQSGTDYGYTF
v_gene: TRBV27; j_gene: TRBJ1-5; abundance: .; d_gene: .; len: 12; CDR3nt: TGTGCCAGCAGTGAAAGGAATCAGCCCCAGCATTTT; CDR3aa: CASSERNQPQHF
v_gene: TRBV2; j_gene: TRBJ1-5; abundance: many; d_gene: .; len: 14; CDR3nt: TGTGCCAGCAGTGGGGGACGGACAAATCAGCCCCAGCATTTT; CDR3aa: CASSGGRTNQPQHF
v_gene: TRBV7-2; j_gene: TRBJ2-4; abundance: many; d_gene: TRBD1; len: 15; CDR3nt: TGTGCCAGCAGCTTACACGGGACAGGGGCCGACATTCAGTACTTC; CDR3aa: CASSLHGTGADIQYF
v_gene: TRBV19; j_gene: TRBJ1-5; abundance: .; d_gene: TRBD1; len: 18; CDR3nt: TGTGCCAGTACCCCGTCGCGGGACAGGGGACCCAGCAATCAGCCCCAGCATTTT; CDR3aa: CASTPSRDRGPSNQPQHF
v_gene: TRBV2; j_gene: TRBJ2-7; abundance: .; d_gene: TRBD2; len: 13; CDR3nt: TGTGCCAGCGACGAAGCGGGAAGGGGCGAGCAGTACTTC; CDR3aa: CASDEAGRGEQYF
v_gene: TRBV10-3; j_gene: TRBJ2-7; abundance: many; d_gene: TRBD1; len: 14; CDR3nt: TGTGCCATCACCTCGGACAGGGGGGGAGACGAGCAGTACTTC; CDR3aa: CAITSDRGGDEQYF
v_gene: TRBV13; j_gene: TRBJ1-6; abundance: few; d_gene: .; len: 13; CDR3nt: TGTGCCAGCAGCGCAACCTCAAGCTCACCCCTCCACTTT; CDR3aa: CASSATSSSPLHF
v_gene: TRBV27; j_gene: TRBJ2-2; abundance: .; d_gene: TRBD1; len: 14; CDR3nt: TGTGCCAGCAGTAAACTGACAGGGTCCGGGGAGCTGTTTTTT; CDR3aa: CASSKLTGSGELFF
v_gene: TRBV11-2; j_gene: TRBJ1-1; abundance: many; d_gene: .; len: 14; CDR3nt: TGTGCCAGCACACTCAGAGGGATGAACACTGAAGCTTTCTTT; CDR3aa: CASTLRGMNTEAFF
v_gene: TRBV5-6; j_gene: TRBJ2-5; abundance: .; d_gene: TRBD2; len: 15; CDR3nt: TGTGCCAGCAGCCGAAATAGACTAGCGGGAGAGACCCAGTACTTC; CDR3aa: CASSRNRLAGETQYF
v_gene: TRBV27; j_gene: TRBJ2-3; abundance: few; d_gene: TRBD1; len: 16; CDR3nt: TGTGCCAGCAGTTTGGGGGACAGGGGCCCGGCAGATACGCAGTATTTT; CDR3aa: CASSLGDRGPADTQYF
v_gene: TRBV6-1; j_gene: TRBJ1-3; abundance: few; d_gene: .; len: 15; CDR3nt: TGTGCCAGCAGTTATAATGAGTACTCTGGAAACACCATATATTTT; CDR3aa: CASSYNEYSGNTIYF
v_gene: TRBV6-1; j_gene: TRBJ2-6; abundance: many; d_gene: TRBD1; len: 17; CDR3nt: TGTGCCAGCAGATCCAGGGGGCTCAGCTCTGGGGCCAACGTCCTGACTTTC; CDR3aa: CASRSRGLSSGANVLTF
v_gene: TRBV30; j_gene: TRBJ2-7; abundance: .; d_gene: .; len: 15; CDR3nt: TGTGCCTGGAGCGCAATTCCATGGTTCTCCTACGAGCAGTACTTC; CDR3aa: CAWSAIPWFSYEQYF
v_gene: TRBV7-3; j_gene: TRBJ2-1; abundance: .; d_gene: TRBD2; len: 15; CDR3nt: TGTGCCCGCAGCTTAAGGACTAGCGAGTACAATGAGCAGTTCTTC; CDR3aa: CARSLRTSEYNEQFF
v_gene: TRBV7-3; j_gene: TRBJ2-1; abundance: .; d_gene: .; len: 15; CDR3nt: TGTGCCAGCAGCCACGCCGGGAGTAAGTCTCGGGAGCAGTTCTTC; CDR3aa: CASSHAGSKSREQFF
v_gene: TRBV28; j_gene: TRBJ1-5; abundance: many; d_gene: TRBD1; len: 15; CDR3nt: TGTGCCAGCAGTTTATTCGGACAGGGGAATCAGCCCCAGCATTTT; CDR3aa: CASSLFGQGNQPQHF
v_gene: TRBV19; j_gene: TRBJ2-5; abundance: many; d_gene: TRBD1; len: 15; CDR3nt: TGTGCCAGTAGTATATGGGGACAGGCCCAAGAGACCCAGTACTTC; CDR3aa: CASSIWGQAQETQYF
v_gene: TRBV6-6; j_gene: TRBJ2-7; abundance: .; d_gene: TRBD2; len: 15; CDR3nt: TGTGCCAGCAGTTACGGGACTAGCGGGAGCGGCGAGCAGTACTTC; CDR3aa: CASSYGTSGSGEQYF
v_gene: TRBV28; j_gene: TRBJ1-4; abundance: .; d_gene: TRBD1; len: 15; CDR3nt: TGTGCCAGCAGTCCAAACAGGGGACCTAATGAAAAACTGTTTTTT; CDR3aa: CASSPNRGPNEKLFF
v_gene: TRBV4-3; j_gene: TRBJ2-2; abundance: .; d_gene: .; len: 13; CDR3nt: TGCGCCAGCAGCCAAAAGAACACCGGGGAGCTGTTTTTT; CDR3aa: CASSQKNTGELFF
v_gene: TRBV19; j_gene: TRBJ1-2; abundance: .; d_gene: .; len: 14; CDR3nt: TGTGCCAGTAGAAACCCCCCTGATAACTATGGCTACACCTTC; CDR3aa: CASRNPPDNYGYTF
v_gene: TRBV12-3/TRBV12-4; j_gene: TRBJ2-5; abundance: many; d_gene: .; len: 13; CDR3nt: TGTGCCAGCAGTTTGGGGTTCCAAGAGACCCAGTACTTC; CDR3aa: CASSLGFQETQYF
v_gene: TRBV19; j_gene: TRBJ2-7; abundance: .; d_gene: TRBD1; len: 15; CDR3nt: TGTGCCAGTAGTATTGGTCAGGGGGTTACCTACGAGCAGTACTTC; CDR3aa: CASSIGQGVTYEQYF
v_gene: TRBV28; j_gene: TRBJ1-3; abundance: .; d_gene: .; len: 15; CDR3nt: TGTGCCAGCAGTTCCGGGACTCACTCTGGAAACACCATATATTTT; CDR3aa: CASSSGTHSGNTIYF
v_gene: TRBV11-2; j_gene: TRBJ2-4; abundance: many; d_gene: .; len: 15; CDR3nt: TGTGCCAGCAGCGACCCTCGGCTAGCCAAAAACATTCAGTACTTC; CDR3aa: CASSDPRLAKNIQYF
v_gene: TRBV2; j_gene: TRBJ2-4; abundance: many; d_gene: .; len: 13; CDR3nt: TGTGCCAGCAGCCCCGGGGCTGGAGGCATTCAGTACTTC; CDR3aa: CASSPGAGGIQYF
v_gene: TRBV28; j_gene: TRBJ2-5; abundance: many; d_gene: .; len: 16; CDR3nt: TGTGCCATCACTGGTGGAGGAATTTCGTACCAAGAGACCCAGTACTTC; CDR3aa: CAITGGGISYQETQYF
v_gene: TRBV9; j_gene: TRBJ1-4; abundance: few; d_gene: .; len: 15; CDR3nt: TGTGCCAGCAGCCCAGCGGGGGGGCCCAAGGAAAAACTGTTTTTT; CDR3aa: CASSPAGGPKEKLFF
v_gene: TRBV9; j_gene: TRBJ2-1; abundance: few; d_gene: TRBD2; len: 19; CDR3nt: TGTGCCAGCAGCACCCGGACAGGGACTAGCGGGAGGTCCTACAATGAGCAGTTCTTC; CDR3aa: CASSTRTGTSGRSYNEQFF
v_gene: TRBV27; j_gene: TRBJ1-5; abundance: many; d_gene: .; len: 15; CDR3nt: TGTGCCAGCAGTTCAACCCCTCTCCCAAATCAGCCCCAGCATTTT; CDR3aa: CASSSTPLPNQPQHF
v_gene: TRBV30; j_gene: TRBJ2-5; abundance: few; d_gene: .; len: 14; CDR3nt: TGTGCCTGGAGTGTAGGGGCAGGGGAAGAGACCCAGTACTTC; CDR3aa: CAWSVGAGEETQYF
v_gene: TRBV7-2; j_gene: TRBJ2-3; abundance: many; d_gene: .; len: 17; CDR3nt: TGTGCCAGCAGCTTAAAGTCCCTAACTTTGCGCTCAGATACGCAGTATTTT; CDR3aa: CASSLKSLTLRSDTQYF
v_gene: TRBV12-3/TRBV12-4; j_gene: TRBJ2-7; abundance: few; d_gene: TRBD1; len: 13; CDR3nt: TGTGCCAGCAGCTCTACAGGGGTCGACGAGCAGTACTTC; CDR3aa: CASSSTGVDEQYF
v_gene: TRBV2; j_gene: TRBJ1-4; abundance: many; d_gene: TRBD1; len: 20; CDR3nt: TGTGCCAGCAGTGAAGCGCCCCCATGGGACAGGGGGATTTCTAATGAAAAACTGTTTTTT; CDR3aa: CASSEAPPWDRGISNEKLFF
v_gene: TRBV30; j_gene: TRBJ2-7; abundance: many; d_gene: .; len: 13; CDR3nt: TGTGCCTGGAGCCTCGGGGGCTCCAACGAGCAGTACTTC; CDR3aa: CAWSLGGSNEQYF
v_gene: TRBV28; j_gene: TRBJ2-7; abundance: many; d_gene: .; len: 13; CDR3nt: TGTGCCAGCAGCCCCTTGGACCACTACGAGCAGTACTTC; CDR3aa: CASSPLDHYEQYF